This T cell receptor (beta chain) was observed in a study of T cells in Graves' hyperthyroidism and ophthalmopathy. Study-wide results and limits: Using 13 V-J features, a model discriminated ophthalmopathy from stable hyperthyroidism.

Amplification targeted TCR beta CDR3 regions from RNA transcripts. HTBI primers drove first-round RT-PCR of the TCR CDR3. TCRdb ran MiXCR on the multiplex PCR reads and lists one entry per CDR3 protein. The table shows some 550,000 distinct CDR3 sequences, with around 20% occurring only once. The CDR3 has 14 amino acids. Trimming left V 1 base short and J 7 bases short, with 11 bases between. The table lists this clonotype with many counts. Its matching antigen is unknown. The sequence derives from a man aged 18 to 29 with Graves' hyperthyroidism. The source material was blood. The chain links TRBV12-3 or TRBV12-4 to TRBJ1-5; no clear D gene. The CDR3 loop reads CASSLEEQKQPQHF. The CDR3 DNA reads TGTGCCAGCAGTTTAGAAGAGCAAAAGCAGCCCCAGCATTTT.